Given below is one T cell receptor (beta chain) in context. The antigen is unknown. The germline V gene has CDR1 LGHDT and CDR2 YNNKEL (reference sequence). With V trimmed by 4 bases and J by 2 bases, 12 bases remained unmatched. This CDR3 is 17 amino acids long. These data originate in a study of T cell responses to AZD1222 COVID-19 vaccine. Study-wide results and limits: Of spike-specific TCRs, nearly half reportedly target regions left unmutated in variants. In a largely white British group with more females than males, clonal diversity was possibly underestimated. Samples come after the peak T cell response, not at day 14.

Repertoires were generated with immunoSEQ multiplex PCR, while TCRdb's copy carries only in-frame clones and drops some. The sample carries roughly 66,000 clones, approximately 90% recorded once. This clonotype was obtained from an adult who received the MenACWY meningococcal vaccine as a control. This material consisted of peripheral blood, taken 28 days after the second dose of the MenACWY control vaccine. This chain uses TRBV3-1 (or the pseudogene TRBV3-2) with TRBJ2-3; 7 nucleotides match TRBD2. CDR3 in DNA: TGTGCCAGCAGCCCCTACGTGGGCGGGAGTTACACAGATACGCAGTATTTT. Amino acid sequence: CASSPYVGGSYTDTQYF.